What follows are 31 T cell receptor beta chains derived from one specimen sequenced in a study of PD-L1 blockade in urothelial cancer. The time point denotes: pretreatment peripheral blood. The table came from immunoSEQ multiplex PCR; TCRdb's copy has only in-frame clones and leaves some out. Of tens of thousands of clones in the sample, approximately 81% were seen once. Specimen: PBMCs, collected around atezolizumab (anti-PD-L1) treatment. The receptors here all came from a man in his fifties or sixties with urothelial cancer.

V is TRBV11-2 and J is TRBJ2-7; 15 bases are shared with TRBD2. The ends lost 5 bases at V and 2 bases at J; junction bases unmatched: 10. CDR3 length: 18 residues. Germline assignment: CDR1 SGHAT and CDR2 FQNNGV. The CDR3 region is CASSIDSGTSGGTYEQYF. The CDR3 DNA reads TGTGCCAGCAGCATCGATTCCGGGACTAGCGGGGGGACCTACGAGCAGTACTTC.

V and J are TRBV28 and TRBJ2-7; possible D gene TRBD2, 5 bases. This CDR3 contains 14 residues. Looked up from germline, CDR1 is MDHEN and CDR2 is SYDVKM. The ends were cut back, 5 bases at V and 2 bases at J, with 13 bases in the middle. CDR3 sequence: CASSPGIRAYEQYF. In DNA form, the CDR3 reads TGTGCCAGCAGTCCGGGGATACGGGCCTACGAGCAGTACTTC.

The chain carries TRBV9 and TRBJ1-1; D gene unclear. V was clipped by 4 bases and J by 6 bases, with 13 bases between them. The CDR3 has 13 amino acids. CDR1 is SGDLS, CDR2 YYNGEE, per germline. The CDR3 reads CASSTIVAPEAFF. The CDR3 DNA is TGTGCCAGCAGCACTATCGTTGCGCCTGAAGCTTTCTTT.

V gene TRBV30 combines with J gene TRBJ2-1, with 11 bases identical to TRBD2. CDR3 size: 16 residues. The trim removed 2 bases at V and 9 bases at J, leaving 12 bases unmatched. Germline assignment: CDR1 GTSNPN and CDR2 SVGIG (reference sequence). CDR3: CAWSPVIAGGPGEQFF. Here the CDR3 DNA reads TGTGCCTGGAGTCCAGTAATAGCGGGGGGGCCGGGTGAGCAGTTCTTC. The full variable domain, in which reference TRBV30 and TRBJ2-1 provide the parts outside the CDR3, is SQTIHQWPATLVQPVGSPLSLECTVEGTSNPNLYWYRQAAGRGLQLLFYSVGIGQISSEVPQNLSASRPQDRQFILSSKKLLLSDSGFYLCAWSPVIAGGPGEQFFGPGTRLTVL.

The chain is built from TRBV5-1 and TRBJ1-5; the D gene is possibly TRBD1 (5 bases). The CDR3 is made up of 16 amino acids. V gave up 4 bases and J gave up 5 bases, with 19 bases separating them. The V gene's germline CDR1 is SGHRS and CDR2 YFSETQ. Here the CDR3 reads CASSASAGVGDQPQHF. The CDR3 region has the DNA TGCGCCAGCAGCGCCTCAGCGGGGGTAGGAGATCAGCCCCAGCATTTT.

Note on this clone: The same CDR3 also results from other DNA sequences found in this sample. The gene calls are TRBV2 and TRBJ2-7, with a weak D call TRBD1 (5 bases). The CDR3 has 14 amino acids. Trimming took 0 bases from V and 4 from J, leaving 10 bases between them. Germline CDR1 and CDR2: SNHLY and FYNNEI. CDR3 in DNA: TGTGCCAGCAGTGAAGCGCTTCAGGGATACGAGCAGTACTTC. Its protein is CASSEALQGYEQYF.

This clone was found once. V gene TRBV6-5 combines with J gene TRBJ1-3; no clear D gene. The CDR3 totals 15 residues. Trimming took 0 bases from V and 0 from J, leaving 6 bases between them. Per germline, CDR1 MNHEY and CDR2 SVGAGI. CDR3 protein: CASSYSLSSGNTIYF. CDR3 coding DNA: TGTGCCAGCAGTTACTCGCTGAGCTCTGGAAACACCATATATTTT.

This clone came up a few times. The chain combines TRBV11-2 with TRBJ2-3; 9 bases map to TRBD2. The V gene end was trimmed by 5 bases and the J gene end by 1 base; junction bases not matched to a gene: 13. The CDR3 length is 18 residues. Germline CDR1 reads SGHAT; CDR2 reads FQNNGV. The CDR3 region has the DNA TGTGCCAGCAGCCGAAATAGCGGGGGTGGTCTTGGCACAGATACGCAGTATTTT. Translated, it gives CASSRNSGGGLGTDTQYF.

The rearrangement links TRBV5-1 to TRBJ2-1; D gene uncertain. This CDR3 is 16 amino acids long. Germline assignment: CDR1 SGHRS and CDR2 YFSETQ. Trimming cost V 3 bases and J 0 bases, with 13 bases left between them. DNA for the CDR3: TGCGCCAGCAGCTATGGGCTCTATAGCTCCTACAATGAGCAGTTCTTC. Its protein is CASSYGLYSSYNEQFF.

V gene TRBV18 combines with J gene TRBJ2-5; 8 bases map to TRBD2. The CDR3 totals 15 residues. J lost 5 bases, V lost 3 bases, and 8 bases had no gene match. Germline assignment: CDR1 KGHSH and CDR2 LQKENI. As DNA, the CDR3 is TGTGCCAGCTCACCCCCGGGACTAGGGTTGGAGACCCAGTACTTC. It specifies CASSPPGLGLETQYF.

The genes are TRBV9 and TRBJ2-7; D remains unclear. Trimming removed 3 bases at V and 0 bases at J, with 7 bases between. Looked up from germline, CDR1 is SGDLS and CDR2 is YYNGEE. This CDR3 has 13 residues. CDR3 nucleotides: TGTGCCAGCAGCGGTCAGGACTCCTACGAGCAGTACTTC. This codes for CASSGQDSYEQYF.

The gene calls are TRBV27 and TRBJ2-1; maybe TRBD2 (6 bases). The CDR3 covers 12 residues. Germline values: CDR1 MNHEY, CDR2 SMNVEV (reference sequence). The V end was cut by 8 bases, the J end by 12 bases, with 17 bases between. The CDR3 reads CASALGGAGQFF. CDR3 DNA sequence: TGTGCCAGCGCCCTCGGAGGGGCAGGGCAGTTCTTC.

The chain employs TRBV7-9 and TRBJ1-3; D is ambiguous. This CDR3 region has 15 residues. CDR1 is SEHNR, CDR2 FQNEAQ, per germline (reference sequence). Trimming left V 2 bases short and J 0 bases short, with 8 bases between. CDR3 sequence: CASSLRTVSGNTIYF. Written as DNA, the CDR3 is TGTGCCAGCAGCTTACGAACGGTCTCTGGAAACACCATATATTTT.

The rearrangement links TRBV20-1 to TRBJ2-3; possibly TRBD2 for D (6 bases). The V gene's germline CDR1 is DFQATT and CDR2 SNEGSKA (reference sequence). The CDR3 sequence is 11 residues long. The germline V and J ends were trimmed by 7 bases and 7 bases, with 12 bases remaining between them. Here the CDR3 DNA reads TGCAGTGGAGGGGCGGGGAATACGCAGTATTTT. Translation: CSGGAGNTQYF.

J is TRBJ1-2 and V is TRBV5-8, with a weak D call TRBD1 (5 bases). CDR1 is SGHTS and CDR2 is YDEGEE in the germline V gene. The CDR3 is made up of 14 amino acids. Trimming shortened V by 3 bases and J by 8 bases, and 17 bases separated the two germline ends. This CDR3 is CASSSWKPGQGYTF. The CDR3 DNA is TGTGCCAGCAGCTCCTGGAAGCCAGGACAAGGCTACACCTTC.

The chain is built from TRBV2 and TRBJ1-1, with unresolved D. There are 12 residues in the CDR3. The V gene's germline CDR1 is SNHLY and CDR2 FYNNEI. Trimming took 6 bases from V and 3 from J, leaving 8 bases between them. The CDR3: CASSEHYTEAFF. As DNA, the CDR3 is TGTGCCAGCAGCGAACATTACACTGAAGCTTTCTTT.

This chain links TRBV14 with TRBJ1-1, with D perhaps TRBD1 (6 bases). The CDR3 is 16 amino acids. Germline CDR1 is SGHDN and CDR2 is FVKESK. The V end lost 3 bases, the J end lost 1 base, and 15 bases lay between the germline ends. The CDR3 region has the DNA TGTGCCAGCAGCCAGGGACACCGCATAGGGAACACTGAAGCTTTCTTT. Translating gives CASSQGHRIGNTEAFF.

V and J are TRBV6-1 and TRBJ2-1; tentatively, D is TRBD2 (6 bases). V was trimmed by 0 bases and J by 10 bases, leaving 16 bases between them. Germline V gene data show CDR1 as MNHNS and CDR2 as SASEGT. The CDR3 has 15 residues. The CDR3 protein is CASSEARGGPWEQFF. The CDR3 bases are TGTGCCAGCAGTGAAGCGCGGGGCGGCCCATGGGAGCAGTTCTTC.

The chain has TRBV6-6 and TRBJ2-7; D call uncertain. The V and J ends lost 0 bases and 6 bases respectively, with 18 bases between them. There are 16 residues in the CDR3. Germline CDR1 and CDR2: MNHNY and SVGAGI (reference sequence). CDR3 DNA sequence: TGTGCCAGCAGTTACTCAAACGTCGTCAGACCTAGCGAGCAGTACTTC. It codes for CASSYSNVVRPSEQYF.

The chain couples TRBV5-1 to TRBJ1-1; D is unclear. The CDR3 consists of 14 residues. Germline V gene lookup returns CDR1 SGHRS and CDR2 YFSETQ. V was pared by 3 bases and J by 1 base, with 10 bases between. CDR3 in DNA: TGCGCCAGCAGCTACCGAGGTGGGAACACTGAAGCTTTCTTT. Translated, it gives CASSYRGGNTEAFF.

CDR3 nucleotides: TGTGCCAGCAGTCGACAGGGTAATGCCTACGAGCAGTACTTC. The encoded protein is CASSRQGNAYEQYF. The J gene is TRBJ2-7, the V gene TRBV6-1; the match to TRBD1 covers 7 bases. CDR3 size: 14 residues. V lost 5 bases, J lost 2 bases, and 6 bases stayed unmatched. Germline lookup yields CDR1 MNHNS and CDR2 SASEGT.

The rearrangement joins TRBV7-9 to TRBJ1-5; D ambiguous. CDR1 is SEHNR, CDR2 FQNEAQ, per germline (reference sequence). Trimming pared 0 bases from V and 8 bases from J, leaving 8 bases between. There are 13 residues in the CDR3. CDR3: CASSLATGKPQHF. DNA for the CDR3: TGTGCCAGCAGCTTAGCGACTGGAAAGCCCCAGCATTTT.

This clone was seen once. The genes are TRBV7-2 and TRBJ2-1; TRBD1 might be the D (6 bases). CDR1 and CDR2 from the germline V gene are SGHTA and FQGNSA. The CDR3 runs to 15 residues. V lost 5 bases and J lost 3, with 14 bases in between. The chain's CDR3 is CASSASRDNYNEQFF. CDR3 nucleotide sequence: TGTGCCAGCAGCGCCTCCCGGGACAACTACAATGAGCAGTTCTTC.

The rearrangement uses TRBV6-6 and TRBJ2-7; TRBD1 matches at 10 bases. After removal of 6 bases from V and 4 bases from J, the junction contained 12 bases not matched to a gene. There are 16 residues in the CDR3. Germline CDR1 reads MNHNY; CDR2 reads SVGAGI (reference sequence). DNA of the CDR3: TGTGCCAGCAGGCTAGGTTCCGGGACAGGGGTTTACGAGCAGTACTTC. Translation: CASRLGSGTGVYEQYF.

The CDR3, as DNA: TGTGCCAGCAGCTTGACCCGGGAGGCTAACTATGGCTACACCTTC. It encodes CASSLTREANYGYTF. This chain uses TRBV5-4 with TRBJ1-2, with no clear D. Germline assignment: CDR1 SGHNT and CDR2 YYREEE (reference sequence). V was pared by 1 base and J by 0 bases, with 10 bases between. The CDR3 consists of 15 residues. The entire variable domain, with the rest obtained from reference TRBV5-4 and TRBJ1-2, is as follows: ETGVTQSPTHLIKTRGQQVTLRCSSQSGHNTVSWYQQALGQGPQFIFQYYREEENGRGNFPPRFSGLQFPNYSSELNVNALELDDSALYLCASSLTREANYGYTFGSGTRLTVV.

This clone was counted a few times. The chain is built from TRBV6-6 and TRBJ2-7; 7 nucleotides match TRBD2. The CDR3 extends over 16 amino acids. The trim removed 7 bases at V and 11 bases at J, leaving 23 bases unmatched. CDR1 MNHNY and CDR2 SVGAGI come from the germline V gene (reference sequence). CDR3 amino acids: CASTLSPQRGYDREYF. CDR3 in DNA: TGTGCCAGCACCCTAAGCCCCCAGCGGGGCTACGATAGGGAGTACTTC.

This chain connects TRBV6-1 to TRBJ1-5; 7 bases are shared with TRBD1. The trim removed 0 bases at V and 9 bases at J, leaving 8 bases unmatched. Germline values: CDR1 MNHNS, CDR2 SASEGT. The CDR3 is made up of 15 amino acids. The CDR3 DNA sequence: TGTGCCAGCAGTGAAGCGGACAGGCTCTTAAGGCCCCAGCATTTT. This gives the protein CASSEADRLLRPQHF.

The CDR3 protein is CASRPTSGRGSDTQYF. The CDR3 nucleotides are TGTGCCAGCAGACCGACTAGCGGGAGAGGCTCAGATACGCAGTATTTT. The V call is TRBV6-6, the J call TRBJ2-3, with TRBD2 matching 12 bases. Germline trimming cut 6 bases from V and 4 bases from J; bases unmatched to any gene: 8. This CDR3 spans 16 amino acids. Germline V gene sequence: CDR1 MNHNY, CDR2 SVGAGI (reference sequence).

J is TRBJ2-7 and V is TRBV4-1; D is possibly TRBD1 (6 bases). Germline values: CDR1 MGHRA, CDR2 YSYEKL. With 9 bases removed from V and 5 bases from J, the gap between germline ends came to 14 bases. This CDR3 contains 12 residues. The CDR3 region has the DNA TGCGCCAGTAGGGGGTGGGGGAACGAGCAGTACTTC. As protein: CASRGWGNEQYF.

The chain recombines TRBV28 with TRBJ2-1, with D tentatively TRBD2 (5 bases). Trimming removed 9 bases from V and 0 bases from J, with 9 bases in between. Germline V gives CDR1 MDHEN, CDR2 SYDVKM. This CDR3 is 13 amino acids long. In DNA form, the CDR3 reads TGTGCCAGTGAAGGGAGCTCCTACAATGAGCAGTTCTTC. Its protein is CASEGSSYNEQFF. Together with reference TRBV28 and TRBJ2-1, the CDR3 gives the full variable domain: DVKVTQSSRYLVKRTGEKVFLECVQDMDHENMFWYRQDPGLGLRLIYFSYDVKMKEKGDIPEGYSVSREKKERFSLILESASTNQTSMYLCASEGSSYNEQFFGPGTRLTVL.

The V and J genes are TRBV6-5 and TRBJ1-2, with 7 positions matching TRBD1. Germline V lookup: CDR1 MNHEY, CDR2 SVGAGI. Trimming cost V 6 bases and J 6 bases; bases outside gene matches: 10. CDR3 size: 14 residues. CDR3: CASRDDGTVHGYTF. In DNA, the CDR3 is TGTGCCAGCAGGGACGATGGGACAGTACATGGCTACACCTTC.